This entry lists 23 T cell receptor beta chains sequenced from one sample in a study of early T cells in non-severe SARS-CoV-2 infection. TCRdb re-called the 5' RACE reads through MiXCR, storing one row per CDR3 protein. This table holds around 92,000 distinct CDR3 sequences, 11% found once. The source material was whole blood. These receptors came from an adult who was a healthcare worker with PCR-confirmed SARS-CoV-2 infection or an uninfected control (not recorded which).

This clonotype was counted ten times or more. The J gene is TRBJ1-1, the V gene TRBV5-1; D unclear. Germline lookup yields CDR1 SGHRS and CDR2 YFSETQ. The CDR3 has 13 amino acids. The germline V and J ends were trimmed by 1 base and 4 bases, with 8 bases remaining between them. The CDR3 bases are TGCGCCAGCAGCTTGCGGGATCGCACTGAAGCTTTCTTT. It is translated as CASSLRDRTEAFF.

There are many counts of this clonotype. The chain employs TRBV20-1 and TRBJ2-7; perhaps D is TRBD1 or TRBD2 (5 bases each). This CDR3 has 15 amino acids. CDR1 DFQATT and CDR2 SNEGSKA come from the germline V gene (reference sequence). Deletions cut 0 bases from V and 4 bases from J, with 16 bases between. The CDR3 region is CSARDSWGSSYEQYF. CDR3 bases: TGCAGTGCTAGAGATTCCTGGGGGAGTAGTTACGAGCAGTACTTC.

This clonotype was observed at least ten times. The V and J genes are TRBV7-9 and TRBJ2-5; D gene unclear. The CDR3 has 14 amino acids. V was clipped by 2 bases and J by 1 base, with 8 bases between them. The germline V gene has CDR1 SEHNR and CDR2 FQNEAQ (reference sequence). CDR3 nucleotide sequence: TGTGCCAGCAGCTTAAACACACCCCAAGAGACCCAGTACTTC. It encodes CASSLNTPQETQYF.

The CDR3 spells CASSPGRINYGYTF. Here the CDR3 DNA reads TGTGCCAGCAGTCCCGGACGTATTAACTATGGCTACACCTTC. This rearrangement joins TRBV27 to TRBJ1-2; D remains ambiguous. The CDR3 totals 14 residues. Per the germline V gene, CDR1 is MNHEY and CDR2 is SMNVEV (reference sequence). Trimming removed 5 bases from V and 1 base from J, with 11 bases in between.

This chain uses TRBV28 with TRBJ2-3; the D call may be TRBD1 or TRBD2 (5 bases each). This CDR3 region has 15 residues. V lost 6 bases, J lost 2 bases, and 15 bases lay in between. Germline loops: CDR1 MDHEN, CDR2 SYDVKM. The DNA of the CDR3 is TGTGCCAGCAGATACCGGGACCGAAACACAGATACGCAGTATTTT. Amino acids: CASRYRDRNTDTQYF.

The sample holds many counts of this clonotype. This chain uses TRBV6-2 or TRBV6-3 with TRBJ1-2; D gene unclear. This CDR3 has 14 amino acids. Trimming took off 6 bases at V and 2 bases at J, with 13 bases between the two ends. Germline V gives CDR1 MNHEY, CDR2 SVGEGT. The CDR3 nucleotides read TGTGCCAGCAGAAAATCACAGAGAAACTATGGCTACACCTTC. It encodes CASRKSQRNYGYTF.

This clonotype has a count of ten or more. The gene calls are TRBV19 and TRBJ2-7; D may be TRBD2 (6 bases). The CDR3 totals 15 residues. In germline, CDR1 is LNHDA, CDR2 SQIVND (reference sequence). Trimming took 5 bases from V and 1 from J, leaving 15 bases between them. The CDR3 region is CASSSVGAGSYEQYF. CDR3 in DNA: TGTGCCAGTAGTTCGGTGGGAGCGGGTTCCTACGAGCAGTACTTC.

This clonotype was found many times. The chain uses TRBV27 and TRBJ1-5; maybe TRBD1 (5 bases). The ends were cut back, 5 bases at V and 2 bases at J, with 13 bases in the middle. This CDR3 is built from 15 residues. Per the germline V gene, CDR1 is MNHEY and CDR2 is SMNVEV (reference sequence). CDR3 sequence reads: CASSPLGVGNQPQHF. The CDR3 region has the DNA TGTGCCAGCAGTCCGTTAGGGGTCGGCAATCAGCCCCAGCATTTT.

The V call is TRBV27, the J call TRBJ2-6; possible D gene TRBD1, 7 bases. Trimming stripped 3 bases from V and 1 base from J, with 13 bases between. CDR1 and CDR2 (germline): MNHEY, SMNVEV (reference sequence). The CDR3 runs to 17 residues. In DNA, the CDR3 is TGTGCCAGCAGTTTTGGGTCAGGGGGGTCTGGGGCCAACGTCCTGACTTTC. Protein: CASSFGSGGSGANVLTF.

This clonotype was seen many times. This chain uses TRBV7-3 with TRBJ2-1, with D hard to call. The germline CDR1 and CDR2 sequences are SGHTA and FQGTGA. Deletions cut 1 base from V and 8 bases from J, with 9 bases between. The length of the CDR3 is 13 residues. The CDR3 loop reads CASSLKPSDEQFF. The CDR3 nucleotides are TGTGCCAGCAGCTTAAAGCCCTCCGATGAGCAGTTCTTC. The complete variable domain, with remaining parts taken from reference TRBV7-3 and TRBJ2-1, reads GAGVSQTPSNKVTEKGKYVELRCDPISGHTALYWYRQSLGQGPEFLIYFQGTGAADDSGLPNDRFFAVRPEGSVSTLKIQRTERGDSAVYLCASSLKPSDEQFFGPGTRLTVL.

In this sample, this clonotype turned up a few times. V gene TRBV2 combines with J gene TRBJ1-5; D is possibly TRBD1 (5 bases). Trimming took off 4 bases at V and 5 bases at J, with 9 bases between the two ends. Germline CDR1 SNHLY, CDR2 FYNNEI. CDR3 length equals 13 residues. CDR3 DNA sequence: TGTGCCAGCAGTGCCTTGGGGGATCAGCCCCAGCATTTT. Amino acid sequence: CASSALGDQPQHF.

This clonotype was counted a few times. The CDR3 reads CASSDGAGRTDTQYF. CDR3 in DNA: TGTGCCAGCAGTGACGGGGCGGGGCGCACAGATACGCAGTATTTT. The chain recombines TRBV2 with TRBJ2-3; the D gene is possibly TRBD2 (6 bases). The CDR3 is 15 amino acids. V lost 3 bases, J lost 1 base, and 11 bases lay in between. Germline V CDR1 and CDR2: SNHLY, FYNNEI.

In this sample, this clonotype turned up many times. The genes are TRBV12-3 or TRBV12-4 and TRBJ2-1, with 9 bases lining up with TRBD2. The CDR3 has 16 amino acids. With V trimmed by 1 base and J by 7 bases, 8 bases remained unmatched. The CDR3 sequence is CASSLGRGGAGNEQFF. CDR3 nucleotide sequence: TGTGCCAGCAGTTTAGGGCGCGGGGGGGCAGGGAATGAGCAGTTCTTC.

This clonotype was counted at least ten times. The chain combines TRBV7-9 with TRBJ1-5; 11 nucleotides match TRBD1. The germline V gene has CDR1 SEHNR and CDR2 FQNEAQ (reference sequence). V gave up 5 bases and J gave up 3 bases; unmatched junction bases: 15. This CDR3 region has 19 residues. The CDR3 sequence is CASSTVEDRGLGNNQPQHF. As DNA, the CDR3 is TGTGCCAGCAGCACCGTGGAGGACAGGGGGCTCGGTAACAATCAGCCCCAGCATTTT.

This clonotype was recorded at least ten times. CDR3 nucleotides: TGTGCCAGCAGCCGAACCGGGACTAGCAATGAGCAGTTCTTC. This encodes CASSRTGTSNEQFF. The V call is TRBV5-4, the J call TRBJ2-1, with 8 bases fitting TRBD2. The CDR3 sequence is 14 residues long. Looked up from germline, CDR1 is SGHNT and CDR2 is YYREEE (reference sequence). V lost 4 bases to trimming and J lost 6 bases; unmatched junction nucleotides: 6.

This sequence joins TRBV10-3 and TRBJ2-7; no definite D call. Germline V gene lookup returns CDR1 ENHRY and CDR2 SYGVKD. The CDR3 runs to 16 residues. The V gene lost 0 bases and the J gene lost 0 bases, with 12 bases spanning the gap. CDR3 amino acids: CAISESWGLLSYEQYF. CDR3 DNA sequence: TGTGCCATCAGTGAGTCCTGGGGTCTACTCTCCTACGAGCAGTACTTC.

This clonotype has just a few counts. The gene calls are TRBV11-2 and TRBJ2-3; maybe TRBD2 (5 bases). CDR3 size: 13 residues. Germline V lookup: CDR1 SGHAT, CDR2 FQNNGV. V was clipped by 5 bases and J by 6 bases, with 12 bases between them. CDR3 region: CASSLRRADTQYF. DNA of the CDR3: TGTGCCAGCAGCCTAAGGCGGGCGGATACGCAGTATTTT.

The rearrangement uses TRBV11-2 and TRBJ2-7; D remains unclear. Germline V gene sequence: CDR1 SGHAT, CDR2 FQNNGV. V was clipped by 11 bases and J by 5 bases, with 13 bases between them. There are 11 residues in the CDR3. The DNA of the CDR3 is TGTGCCTGTGGAGCCCGCCACGAGCAGTACTTC. It codes for CACGARHEQYF.

The V and J genes are TRBV7-3 and TRBJ2-1, with D maybe TRBD2 (5 bases). CDR1 and CDR2 (germline): SGHTA, FQGTGA. The CDR3 loop spans 16 amino acids. The ends were cut back, 2 bases at V and 0 bases at J, with 11 bases in the middle. CDR3: CASSLRSGSSYNEQFF. The CDR3, as DNA: TGTGCCAGCAGCTTACGATCGGGATCCTCCTACAATGAGCAGTTCTTC.

The rearrangement joins TRBV7-2 to TRBJ1-4; 11 nucleotides match TRBD1. Germline V lookup: CDR1 SGHTA, CDR2 FQGNSA. The CDR3 length is 14 residues. V lost 5 bases to trimming and J lost 6 bases; unmatched junction nucleotides: 2. CDR3 in amino acids: CASSVDRGHEKLFF. Written as DNA, the CDR3 is TGTGCCAGCAGCGTGGACAGGGGGCATGAAAAACTGTTTTTT.

This clonotype was found a few times. This chain uses TRBV3-1 with TRBJ2-7; 11 positions agree with TRBD1. The V and J ends lost 5 bases and 7 bases, in that order; junction bases with no gene match: 7. CDR3 length equals 14 residues. Germline-derived CDR1 and CDR2 are LGHDT and YNNKEL (reference sequence). The CDR3 here is CASSTRDRGVEQYF. The CDR3 DNA reads as TGTGCCAGCAGCACCCGGGACAGGGGGGTGGAGCAGTACTTC.

This clonotype was counted only a few times. This chain joins TRBV29-1 and TRBJ2-3; 10 bases line up with TRBD2. The CDR3 loop spans 15 amino acids. CDR1 is SQVTM, CDR2 ANQGSEA, per germline. Trimming removed 1 base from V and 5 bases from J; junction bases left unmatched: 6. Here the CDR3 reads CSVEGASGSGDTQYF. CDR3 in DNA: TGCAGCGTTGAAGGGGCTAGCGGGAGTGGAGATACGCAGTATTTT.

V is TRBV27 and J is TRBJ1-5, with D possibly matching TRBD1 (6 bases). CDR1 and CDR2 (germline): MNHEY, SMNVEV (reference sequence). V was shortened by 6 bases and J by 0 bases, with 21 bases between the two germline ends. The CDR3 sequence is 18 residues long. The CDR3 region has the DNA TGTGCCAGCAGGGGTGGACACACGGGGGCATATAGCAATCAGCCCCAGCATTTT. Its protein is CASRGGHTGAYSNQPQHF.